Each of the 22 T cell receptor beta chains below was sequenced from the same sample in a study of CD8+CD57+ T cells in acquired aplastic anemia. Genomic DNA constituted the template upon which TCR beta VDJ and CDR3 profiling was performed. TCRdb reprocessed the reads via MiXCR and lists one record per CDR3 protein. The sample consists of around 400,000 distinct CDR3 sequences, 55% to 75% of them appearing once. The sample comprised sorted CD4+, CD8+, or CD8+CD57+ T cells (not recorded which) from PBMCs. These receptors came from a human donor in good health, serving as a control.

A remark on this clonotype: Since no conserved phenylalanine or tryptophan closes the CDR3, a read error is the likely cause. The limits of the CDR3 on the DNA are not certain, so only TCRdb's listed CDR3 is given. This chain connects TRBV7-6 to TRBJ1-1; the table calls TRBD1, which could not be checked here. The CDR3 is made up of 13 amino acids, end residues included. The germline CDR1 and CDR2 sequences are SGHVS and FNYEAQ. The CDR3 spells CASGPTGRSGRFP.

The CDR3 DNA reads TGTGCCAGTAGGCCCCAGATGGGGTCGGCGGGCAATCAGCCCCAGCATTTT. It yields the protein CASRPQMGSAGNQPQHF. The rearrangement uses TRBV19 and TRBJ1-5; D remains unclear. Germline lookup yields CDR1 LNHDA and CDR2 SQIVND (reference sequence). The CDR3 consists of 17 residues. V lost 6 bases and J lost 2, with 20 bases in between.

The gene calls are TRBV7-7 and TRBJ2-5; no clear D gene. Trimming removed 5 bases at V and 7 bases at J, with 11 bases between. Germline CDR1 reads SSHAT; CDR2 reads FNYEAQ (reference sequence). This CDR3 spans 12 amino acids. Written as DNA, the CDR3 is TGTGCCAGCAGCGATACACTGGGGACCCAGTACTTC. It codes for CASSDTLGTQYF.

A remark on this clonotype: The CDR3 end shows no conserved phenylalanine or tryptophan, and so a read error is likely. The DNA is omitted, as the CDR3 cannot be located on it reliably, and the CDR3 follows TCRdb's listing. The genes are TRBV2 and TRBJ1-2; the table's TRBD1 call for D was not verified on the DNA. Germline V CDR1 and CDR2: SNHLY, FYNNEI. The CDR3 totals 15 residues, both ends included. CDR3 in amino acids: CASSAQDRAKFVCTV.

The sample holds a few counts of this clonotype. This chain uses TRBV7-6 with TRBJ2-7; D possibly uses TRBD1 or TRBD2 (5 bases each). Germline-derived CDR1 and CDR2 are SGHVS and FNYEAQ. Trimming shortened V by 5 bases and J by 1 base, and 12 bases separated the two germline ends. The length of the CDR3 is 14 residues. The CDR3 DNA sequence: TGTGCCAGCAGCCCCTCGGGGCGGTCCTACGAGCAGTACTTC. It specifies CASSPSGRSYEQYF.

This clonotype appeared many times. This sequence joins TRBV5-1 and TRBJ2-1, with D tentatively TRBD2 (5 bases). The V gene's germline CDR1 is SGHRS and CDR2 YFSETQ. V was shortened by 0 bases and J by 0 bases, with 16 bases between the two germline ends. This CDR3 is 18 amino acids long. The CDR3 spells CASSLGGTRGFSYNEQFF. CDR3 coding DNA: TGCGCCAGCAGCTTGGGGGGAACACGGGGTTTCTCCTACAATGAGCAGTTCTTC. The whole variable domain, filled in from reference TRBV5-1 and TRBJ2-1, reads KAGVTQTPRYLIKTRGQQVTLSCSPISGHRSVSWYQQTPGQGLQFLFEYFSETQRNKGNFPGRFSGRQFSNSRSEMNVSTLELGDSALYLCASSLGGTRGFSYNEQFFGPGTRLTVL.

A note on this clonotype: Here the CDR3 omits its conserved ending phenylalanine or tryptophan, so a read error is the likely source. The DNA is omitted, as the CDR3 cannot be located on it reliably, and the CDR3 follows TCRdb's listing. This CDR3 reads CASSPGPAGPYTQ. This chain links TRBV7-2 with TRBJ1-2. Germline CDR1 is SGHTA and CDR2 is FQGNSA. The CDR3 region is 13 residues in length, termini included.

The genes are TRBV7-2 and TRBJ2-1, with a tentative D call TRBD1 (6 bases). The germline V gene has CDR1 SGHTA and CDR2 FQGNSA. This CDR3 spans 14 amino acids. Trimming removed 0 bases from V and 10 bases from J, with 13 bases in between. The CDR3 nucleotides read TGTGCCAGCAGCTTAGCGAAACAGGGAGAGGAGCAGTTCTTC. Translated: CASSLAKQGEEQFF.

About this clonotype: The germline gene is not matched at one end of the junction; a read error may be the cause. The chain is built from TRBV5-5 and TRBJ1-5, with no clear D. The CDR3 spans 16 residues. The germline V gene encodes CDR1 SGHKS and CDR2 YYEKEE (reference sequence). CDR3 sequence reads: CASGSVSELSNRPQHF. CDR3 coding DNA: TGTGCCAGCGGGTCTGTATCAGAACTTAGCAATCGGCCCCAGCATTTT.

The V gene is TRBV20-1, the J gene TRBJ2-7; perhaps D is TRBD1 or TRBD2 (6 bases each). CDR1 DFQATT and CDR2 SNEGSKA come from the germline V gene (reference sequence). CDR3 size: 12 residues. The CDR3 nucleotides are TGCAGCTTAGGGGGGCAAAATGAAAAACAGTACTTC. Amino acid sequence: CSLGGQNEKQYF.

The rearrangement joins TRBV20-1 to TRBJ2-3; 7 bases map to TRBD2. Per the germline V gene, CDR1 is DFQATT and CDR2 is SNEGSKA (reference sequence). The CDR3 is made up of 14 amino acids. V lost 0 bases and J lost 5; bases outside the gene matches: 5. CDR3: CSARDGGGVDTQYF. Here the CDR3 DNA reads TGCAGTGCTAGAGACGGGGGAGGGGTAGATACGCAGTATTTT.

This chain joins TRBV6-1 and TRBJ2-1, with 13 nucleotides matching TRBD2. The CDR3 totals 15 residues. V lost 6 bases, J lost 8 bases, and 7 bases stayed unmatched. In germline, CDR1 is MNHNS, CDR2 SASEGT. CDR3 in DNA: TGTGCCAGCAGCTCATTGACTAGCGGGGGGTATGAGCAGTTCTTC. Its translation: CASSSLTSGGYEQFF.

The rearrangement links TRBV7-8 to TRBJ2-1; 9 bases fit TRBD1. The J call may be incorrect, as the DNA end agrees better with TRBJ2-7. This CDR3 comprises 14 residues. CDR1 is SGHVS and CDR2 is FQNEAQ in the germline V gene. CDR3 in DNA: TGTGCCAGCAGCGCACAGGGGGCATCGGTTGAGCAGTACTTC. It specifies CASSAQGASVEQYF.

For this clonotype: The conserved phenylalanine or tryptophan normally closing the CDR3 is absent here, so this likely arose from a read error. Because the CDR3's place on the DNA is in doubt, the DNA is left out and the CDR3 is given as listed by TCRdb. The chain uses TRBV30 and TRBJ2-1. The V gene's germline CDR1 is GTSNPN and CDR2 SVGIG (reference sequence). The CDR3 comprises 12 residues, both ends counted. The CDR3 loop is CAWSVNHNEPFL.

Of note for this clonotype: A much more abundant neighbour one base away suggests this may be a read error. This rearrangement joins TRBV10-3 to TRBJ1-2, with 8 bases aligning to TRBD1. Germline CDR1 and CDR2: ENHRY and SYGVKD. CDR3 length equals 15 residues. V was pared by 5 bases and J by 4 bases, with 9 bases of the junction left unmatched. The CDR3 DNA is TGTGCCATCAGTCAAGGGGACAGGACCTCCTATGGCTACACCTTC. Protein sequence: CAISQGDRTSYGYTF.

This clonotype was seen only a few times. The chain carries TRBV7-2 and TRBJ2-7; D perhaps matches TRBD1 (5 bases). Trimming removed 8 bases at V and 2 bases at J, with 16 bases between. The V gene's germline CDR1 is SGHTA and CDR2 FQGNSA. The CDR3 length is 14 residues. CDR3 loop: CASATGPLTYEQYF. The CDR3 DNA reads as TGTGCCAGCGCCACAGGACCATTAACCTACGAGCAGTACTTC.

The chain uses TRBV14 and TRBJ2-7; 8 bases are a match to TRBD1. The length of the CDR3 is 15 residues. With 2 bases clipped from V and 11 bases from J, the junction kept 14 bases outside the gene matches. Germline CDR1 is SGHDN and CDR2 is FVKESK. CDR3 sequence: CASSQTGTGYTVEYF. CDR3 coding DNA: TGTGCCAGCAGCCAAACCGGGACAGGCTACACCGTCGAGTACTTC.

This clonotype appeared a single time. V is TRBV20-1 and J is TRBJ2-1, with TRBD1 matching over 7 bases. CDR3 size: 16 residues. V was pared by 1 base and J by 1 base, with 7 bases of the junction left unmatched. Germline V lookup: CDR1 DFQATT, CDR2 SNEGSKA (reference sequence). CDR3 DNA: TGCAGTGCTAGAGGTGGACAGGATTCGTCCTACAATGAGCAGTTCTTC. Encoded protein: CSARGGQDSSYNEQFF.

On this clonotype: The junction and the germline gene differ at one end; a read error may be behind it. DNA for the CDR3: TGTGTCAGCTCACCAGCCCTAGCTAGCACAGATACGCAGTATTTT. It specifies CVSSPALASTDTQYF. This rearrangement joins TRBV18 to TRBJ2-3; weak D call: TRBD2 (5 bases). CDR3 length: 15 amino acids. Germline V gene lookup returns CDR1 KGHSH and CDR2 LQKENI.

Turning to this clonotype: The junction departs from germline at one end; a sequencing error may be responsible. This chain links TRBV20-1 with TRBJ1-1; D may be TRBD1 (5 bases). CDR1 is DFQATT, CDR2 SNEGSKA, per germline (reference sequence). The CDR3 spans 15 residues. In DNA form, the CDR3 reads TGCAGTGTTAGCCCCGGGGCAGGGTCCCTGCTGAAAGCTCTCTTT. Translation gives CSVSPGAGSLLKALF.

V usage is TRBV9 and J usage is TRBJ2-7; D gene unclear. Trimming pared 4 bases from V and 10 bases from J, leaving 24 bases between. The CDR3 has 15 amino acids. Looked up from germline, CDR1 is SGDLS and CDR2 is YYNGEE. CDR3 residues: CASSLSEVNNSPQYF. The CDR3 DNA reads as TGTGCCAGCAGCCTAAGTGAAGTGAATAATTCACCCCAGTACTTC.

For the CDR3, the DNA is TGTGCCAGCCACTACCAAGGGGACCAGCCCCAGCATTTT. Translation gives CASHYQGDQPQHF. V usage is TRBV2 and J usage is TRBJ1-5; D perhaps matches TRBD1 (5 bases). This CDR3 has 13 amino acids. CDR1 and CDR2 (germline): SNHLY, FYNNEI. The V end lost 8 bases, the J end lost 7 bases, and 15 bases lay between the germline ends.